Below are 3 T cell receptor beta chains sequenced from a single sample in a study of blood T cell repertoires in COVID-19. Using immunoSEQ multiplex PCR, the repertoire was profiled, and TCRdb retains in-frame clones only, with some absent. The data show about 420,000 clones, with about 90% seen just once and 0.8% to 1% held by the top ten. Source material: peripheral blood. The receptors derive from a young man with COVID-19, enrolled during active disease.

This chain joins TRBV6-5 and TRBJ1-6; 10 nucleotides line up with TRBD1. The germline CDR1 and CDR2 sequences are MNHEY and SVGAGI. The V gene end was trimmed by 2 bases and the J gene end by 9 bases; junction bases not matched to a gene: 4. This CDR3 is 15 amino acids long. CDR3 DNA sequence: TGTGCCAGCAGTTACGATGGGACAGGGGTTTCACCCCTCCACTTT. It codes for CASSYDGTGVSPLHF.

The chain links TRBV4-2 to TRBJ2-1; D might be TRBD2 (6 bases). V was shortened by 3 bases and J by 9 bases, with 12 bases between the two germline ends. In germline, CDR1 is LGHNA, CDR2 YNFKEQ. CDR3 length: 13 amino acids. The CDR3 DNA is TGTGCCAGCAGCCAGGGGGGTGATGCTGAGCAGTTCTTC. This encodes CASSQGGDAEQFF.

The V call is TRBV18, the J call TRBJ1-1; D may be TRBD1 (6 bases). Looked up from germline, CDR1 is KGHSH and CDR2 is LQKENI. The CDR3 runs 12 residues. The V gene lost 3 bases and the J gene lost 11 bases, with 13 bases spanning the gap. The CDR3 region is CASSPVSGEAFF. The CDR3 region has the DNA TGTGCCAGCTCACCCGTATCAGGGGAGGCTTTCTTT.